Shown below are 16 T cell receptor beta chains from a single sample sequenced in a study of beta chain features in type 1 diabetes. Study results and limitations: A moderate, significant TCRB CDR3 shortening appeared in type 1 diabetes across four CD4+ subsets.

cDNA synthesis used the whole RNA isolate, giving expressed TCRB sequences. Produced via immunoSEQ multiplex PCR; TCRdb's table is partial and in-frame only. Of 600,000 or so clones listed, more than 13% are singletons. These receptors' antigens are unknown. Sequenced material: naive CD4+ T cells from blood. Every receptor here comes from a man aged 18 to 30 with type 1 diabetes.

This clone was counted only a few times. The chain links TRBV6-5 to TRBJ1-6; perhaps TRBD1 as D (5 bases). Trimming took off 3 bases at V and 9 bases at J, with 12 bases between the two ends. This CDR3 is built from 14 residues. CDR1 is MNHEY, CDR2 SVGAGI, per germline. CDR3 nucleotides: TGTGCCAGCAGTTATGCAGGGATGGTTTCACCCCTCCACTTT. Its protein is CASSYAGMVSPLHF.

This clone was picked up a small number of times. The chain combines TRBV7-2 with TRBJ1-2, with D tentatively TRBD1 (5 bases). Germline-derived CDR1 and CDR2 are SGHTA and FQGNSA. The CDR3 runs to 16 residues. Trimming left V 2 bases short and J 4 bases short, with 17 bases between. The CDR3 bases are TGTGCCAGCAGCTTAACGGCAGGGCTTACGCCCTATGGCTACACCTTC. Protein product: CASSLTAGLTPYGYTF.

This clone was found a few times. The V and J genes are TRBV6-5 and TRBJ2-7; 8 bases are a match to TRBD2. After removal of 0 bases from V and 4 bases from J, the junction contained 5 bases not matched to a gene. Per the germline V gene, CDR1 is MNHEY and CDR2 is SVGAGI. The CDR3 extends over 15 amino acids. Written as DNA, the CDR3 is TGTGCCAGCAGTTACTCTGTAGCGGGAAGATACGAGCAGTACTTC. As protein: CASSYSVAGRYEQYF.

The rearrangement links TRBV30 to TRBJ2-7; D is ambiguous. CDR1 GTSNPN and CDR2 SVGIG come from the germline V gene (reference sequence). Trimming stripped 2 bases from V and 11 bases from J, with 16 bases between. This CDR3 has 12 residues. This CDR3 reads CAWSPGSALEYF. Here the CDR3 DNA reads TGTGCCTGGAGTCCCGGGTCCGCCTTGGAGTACTTC.

The chain is built from TRBV10-3 and TRBJ2-7, with D perhaps TRBD1 (5 bases). The V end lost 6 bases, the J end lost 2 bases, and 11 bases lay between the germline ends. Per germline, CDR1 ENHRY and CDR2 SYGVKD. The CDR3 runs to 13 residues. The CDR3 is CAIRQESAYEQYF. CDR3 coding DNA: TGTGCCATCAGACAGGAAAGCGCCTACGAGCAGTACTTC.

This clone was detected a few times. The J gene is TRBJ2-7, the V gene TRBV21-1. TRBV21-1 is tagged as a pseudogene. The CDR3 has 12 residues. The CDR3 DNA follows: TGTGCCTGCACCGAGGGGCCCTACGAGCAGTACTTC. Translating gives CACTEGPYEQYF.

This clone has more than one count but fewer than ten. The V call is TRBV2, the J call TRBJ2-5, with a possible D match to TRBD1 (5 bases). Judging by the DNA end, TRBJ2-7 fits better; the J call may be wrong. CDR3 length: 13 amino acids. Germline assignment: CDR1 SNHLY and CDR2 FYNNEI. CDR3 sequence: CASNLVQGYEQYF. The CDR3 coding sequence is TGTGCCAGCAATCTCGTGCAGGGCTACGAGCAGTACTTC.

The chain joins TRBV19 to TRBJ2-1; unclear D gene. The CDR3 loop spans 15 amino acids. Germline CDR1 and CDR2: LNHDA and SQIVND (reference sequence). V gave up 5 bases and J gave up 0 bases, with 11 bases separating them. The CDR3 reads CASSSWNSSYNEQFF. The DNA for the CDR3 is TGTGCCAGTAGTTCCTGGAACAGCTCCTACAATGAGCAGTTCTTC.

This clone has only a few counts. This chain uses TRBV30 with TRBJ2-6; D perhaps matches TRBD2 (5 bases). V was shortened by 1 base and J by 0 bases, with 10 bases between the two germline ends. The length of the CDR3 is 16 residues. CDR1 GTSNPN and CDR2 SVGIG come from the germline V gene (reference sequence). The CDR3 DNA sequence: TGTGCCTGGAGTGGGACTCGCGACTCTGGGGCCAACGTCCTGACTTTC. This translates into CAWSGTRDSGANVLTF. The full variable domain, with the rest looked up from reference TRBV30 and TRBJ2-6, is SQTIHQWPATLVQPVGSPLSLECTVEGTSNPNLYWYRQAAGRGLQLLFYSVGIGQISSEVPQNLSASRPQDRQFILSSKKLLLSDSGFYLCAWSGTRDSGANVLTFGAGSRLTVL.

The chain links TRBV30 to TRBJ2-7; D is ambiguous. With 2 bases removed from V and 0 bases from J, the gap between germline ends came to 5 bases. Germline CDR1 is GTSNPN and CDR2 is SVGIG (reference sequence). The CDR3 loop spans 12 amino acids. The chain's CDR3 is CAWSTSSYEQYF. The CDR3 bases are TGTGCCTGGAGTACCAGCTCCTACGAGCAGTACTTC.

V and J are TRBV27 and TRBJ2-1, with D possibly TRBD2 on 5 matching bases. The CDR3 runs to 12 residues. Trimming removed 8 bases from V and 9 bases from J, with 14 bases in between. CDR1 is MNHEY and CDR2 is SMNVEV in the germline V gene (reference sequence). The CDR3: CASGVRDGEQFF. The CDR3, as DNA: TGTGCCAGCGGGGTGAGGGATGGTGAGCAGTTCTTC.

V and J are TRBV6-5 and TRBJ1-1; D is uncertain. Trimming removed 3 bases from V and 1 base from J, with 9 bases in between. The CDR3 extends over 14 amino acids. Germline values: CDR1 MNHEY, CDR2 SVGAGI. The CDR3 loop reads CASSYLWQNTEAFF. CDR3 in DNA: TGTGCCAGCAGTTATCTATGGCAGAACACTGAAGCTTTCTTT.

The rearrangement links TRBV4-2 to TRBJ2-7; 7 bases line up with TRBD2. The germline V gene encodes CDR1 LGHNA and CDR2 YNFKEQ. The V gene end was trimmed by 1 base and the J gene end by 3 bases; junction bases not matched to a gene: 6. The CDR3 sequence is 15 residues long. The chain's CDR3 is CASSQGRSGDYEQYF. As DNA, the CDR3 is TGTGCCAGCAGCCAAGGGAGAAGCGGGGACTACGAGCAGTACTTC.

A few counts support this clone. The CDR3 sequence: CAWSRGTGAREQYF. The CDR3 DNA reads TGTGCCTGGAGCCGCGGGACAGGGGCTAGGGAGCAGTACTTC. V usage is TRBV30 and J usage is TRBJ2-7, with 10 bases identical to TRBD1. Losses at the gene ends were 3 bases for V and 7 bases for J; bases not matched to a gene: 9. This CDR3 has 14 residues. Germline CDR1 GTSNPN, CDR2 SVGIG (reference sequence).

The rearrangement links TRBV30 to TRBJ2-7; 7 bases agree with TRBD2. In germline, CDR1 is GTSNPN, CDR2 SVGIG (reference sequence). The CDR3 is made up of 14 amino acids. The trim removed 4 bases at V and 0 bases at J, leaving 6 bases unmatched. The CDR3: CAWTGGGSSYEQYF. The CDR3 region has the DNA TGTGCCTGGACCGGCGGGGGTAGCTCCTACGAGCAGTACTTC. Looking up the rest from reference TRBV30 and TRBJ2-7 gives the full variable domain: SQTIHQWPATLVQPVGSPLSLECTVEGTSNPNLYWYRQAAGRGLQLLFYSVGIGQISSEVPQNLSASRPQDRQFILSSKKLLLSDSGFYLCAWTGGGSSYEQYFGPGTRLTVT.

This clone was observed a handful of times. The gene calls are TRBV7-9 and TRBJ1-5; D gene unclear. Germline CDR1 is SEHNR and CDR2 is FQNEAQ (reference sequence). The CDR3 is made up of 13 amino acids. V was pared by 7 bases and J by 7 bases, with 14 bases between. As DNA, the CDR3 is TGTGCCAGCACCGAGGAGGGAGGGCAGCCCCAGCATTTT. Translating gives CASTEEGGQPQHF. Filled out from reference TRBV7-9 and TRBJ1-5, the complete variable domain reads DTGVSQNPRHKITKRGQNVTFRCDPISEHNRLYWYRQTLGQGPEFLTYFQNEAQLEKSRLLSDRFSAERPKGSFSTLEIQRTEQGDSAMYLCASTEEGGQPQHFGDGTRLSIL.